Sequencing of this T cell receptor (beta chain) was carried out in a study of blood T cell repertoires in COVID-19. Whole-study context: Samples taken during acute and convalescent COVID-19 were collected in the United States, Italy and Spain. T cells, B-cell-depleted T cells, or PBMCs supplied cDNA or gDNA.

Authors' data handling: Nucleated cell number was recorded as an estimate derived from reference gene primer amplification. Sequencing was performed with immunoSEQ multiplex PCR; in TCRdb, only in-frame clones are kept and a portion is missing. V, J and clone size are those of that table, while D and trimming were read from the DNA. The sample lists 70,000 to 100,000 clones, approximately 80% occurring once. Regarding this clone: The same CDR3 arises from other DNA sequences in this sample as well.

The CDR3 length is 15 residues. The germline CDR1 and CDR2 sequences are SGHRS and YFSETQ. V shed 0 bases and J 5 bases; nucleotides not matched to a gene: 1. The TCR was taken from a human donor in a cohort sampled during active COVID-19. The rearrangement links TRBV5-1 to TRBJ1-4; 10 bases are a match to TRBD1. The sample was peripheral blood. CDR3 nucleotide sequence: TGCGCCAGCAGCTTGGAGGGACAGGGGAATGAAAAACTGTTTTTT. Amino acid sequence: CASSLEGQGNEKLFF.